The clone carrying this TCR beta chain was recorded only once. The treatment here: oral pan-JAK inhibitor, 5-10 mg twice daily. This entry is derived from a study of CD8+ T cells in alopecia areata. Study information: Treated patients were given 5 to 10 mg oral tofacitinib twice daily.

Reverse transcription of extracted RNA yielded cDNA, which provided the sequencing template. Clones were sequenced by immunoSEQ multiplex PCR, and TCRdb holds only the in-frame ones, with some missing. The repertoire has fewer than 150,000 clones, roughly four fifths of them found once; the top ten carry 25%. This receptor was taken from a human donor with alopecia areata. Sequenced here: CD8+ T cells sorted from blood, sampled at week 4, from a patient treated with tofacitinib.

CDR3 sequence reads: CARESRETQYF. The CDR3 DNA is TGTGCCAGGGAGTCTCGGGAGACCCAGTACTTC. This chain links TRBV21-1 with TRBJ2-5; TRBD2 was called by the table and not checked on the DNA. TRBV21-1 is noted as a pseudogene. The CDR3 runs to 11 residues.